In this sample, the clone carrying this TCR beta chain turned up many times. Antigen: not known. Time point noted: persistent/refractory GD, antithyroid drugs over 5 years with positive TRAb. Following extraction of RNA from PBMCs, that RNA was used to make the TCR library. In germline, CDR1 is DFQATT, CDR2 SNEGSKA (reference sequence). The CDR3 extends over 15 amino acids. J gave up 5 bases and V 2 bases, and 8 bases lay outside the gene matches. This entry belongs to a study of regulatory T cells in long-lasting Graves disease. The study, taken as a whole, reports: Analysis covered peripheral blood alone, not thyroid tissue. Gene preferences differed: TRBV28, TRBJ1-2, TRBJ2-5 in persistent cases.

Investigators prepared the TCR beta libraries by applying iRepertoire HTBI primers and Arm-PCR of CDR3 regions. Using its own MiXCR run on the multiplex PCR reads, TCRdb lists one record per CDR3 protein. Among around 450,000 distinct CDR3 sequences, roughly 21% were seen once, and the ten largest hold roughly 7.7%. Here the sequenced sample was peripheral blood mononuclear cells (PBMCs), taken when the disease was refractory, from a patient treated with antithyroid drugs. This chain links TRBV20-1 with TRBJ2-5; 10 bases map to TRBD1. The source is a female donor with Graves disease. The CDR3 nucleotides are TGCAGTGCTAGAAAGGGGGGACAGGGGTGGGAGACCCAGTACTTC. It translates to CSARKGGQGWETQYF.